This record concerns one T cell receptor (beta chain) sequence. Its cognate antigen has yet to be identified. Nothing much larger sits one base from this clone, and base qualities are not available. The data were obtained in a study of cytomegalovirus exposure and HLA in healthy donors (dated by TCRdb to about 2017). For the wider study: According to an earlier analysis of 550 to 700 of the donors, 150 million to 200 million T cells yielded 117 million unique TCR beta sequences and 276 Gb of sequence data. The study profiled the T cell repertoires of 500 to 800 subjects by immunosequencing and related them to cytomegalovirus serostatus. To predict cytomegalovirus infection status, the study combined high-throughput TCR immunosequencing, statistical association of individual TCRs with disease status, and machine learning. The number of typed donors differed by locus: about 620-640 for A, B, C, DRB1 and DQB1; some 500 for DQA1; around 610 for DPA1; and 400 to 480 for DPB1. The later analysis used no new phenotypic data to find candidate immune exposures, relying instead on TCR beta sequences and their occurrence across donors. A separate validation cohort of approximately 130 different subjects was used in addition to the roughly 700-subject first cohort. To study patterns of TCR occurrence, a later analysis re-analyzed previously published TCR beta repertoires from under 750 donors and added high-resolution HLA genotyping. An earlier analysis of 587 of the donors used high-throughput TCR beta sequencing to judge whether each TCR beta V gene segment behaved as functional or pseudogenic. Among about 400 genotyped donors of the cohort, an average of roughly 230,000 unique TCR beta nucleotide sequences was sequenced per donor, of which 15% to 20% were non-productive. HLA typing included class I and class II loci at four-digit resolution. Genome-wide SNP genotypes for about three fifths of the roughly 700 donors were used in a later genetic analysis, which treated that subset as a discovery cohort. Five DR-DQ haplotypes were handled as single units for association and clustering because linkage in the cohort was strong. The aim of the study was to test whether cataloging public T cell receptors could identify signatures of past pathogen exposure. Donor age, sex, ethnicity and CMV serostatus were compiled together with the repertoire data. Of the approximately 400 genotyped donors, about 80% fell in the genetic ancestry cluster associated with self-reported Caucasian donors. An early release covering 550 to 650 HLA-typed donors comprised roughly 300 gigabases of sequencing data and tens of millions of unique TCR sequences. Every discovery cohort repertoire had been produced on one sequencing platform. What the study reported, not specific to this receptor: This cohort had only TCR beta chains sequenced, and the lack of alpha or paired-chain data limited which features could be detected. Presence/absence analyses assumed roughly uniform sequencing depth across donors, an assumption that may not hold. CMV serostatus was the only immune exposure information available for the cohort. In a later analysis, HLA-associated TCR beta chains showed more clonal expansion and lower generation probabilities than non-associated chains that were equally common. A cluster of highly shared sequence variants was judged likely to be a technical artifact of the sequencing pipeline. Because some donors lacked HLA typing at each locus, the association tests relied only on the typed subset. A further reported finding was that TCR beta sequences accurately predicted the HLA-A and HLA-B alleles for most subjects in the first cohort. A later analysis found that TCR association rates varied across HLA loci, with DRB1 alleles showing the most associated TCRs and HLA-C alleles the fewest. Some IMGT-functional V segments, including TRBV6-2 and TRBV6-3, could not be told apart with the 87-base-pair reads, so those segments were excluded. According to a later analysis, most CMV-associated TCR beta chains appeared to be HLA-restricted, and the HLA associations seemed to be driven largely by CMV exposure. V-gene and J-gene trimming of TCR beta chains was associated with a missense DCLRE1C variant in a later genetic analysis, and the association was replicated in an independent cohort. It was suggested by the authors that the approach could potentially be generalized to other disease states and immunological phenotypes. The classifier was reported to diagnose cytomegalovirus status with high specificity and sensitivity in both the original cohort and the validation cohort. Several of the top co-occurrence clusters appeared to be linked to parvovirus B19, influenza, CMV and Epstein-Barr virus, according to a later analysis. According to a later genetic analysis, donors in an Asian-associated ancestry cluster had fewer N-insertions in productive TCRs than the approximately 710-donor mean. Specific HLA alleles were associated with roughly 17,000 TCR beta sequences at a false discovery rate of 0.05 in a later analysis. About 17 rarely observed V segments, including chromosome 9 orphons, were excluded from the earlier analysis of a few hundred of the donors because counts were too low. Correlated functional status among segregating V segments might reflect linkage disequilibrium, but an unknown experimental factor could not be ruled out. Broadly in line with IMGT annotations, most TCR beta V segments showed up in productive rearrangements about 87% or about 30% of the time in an earlier analysis of approximately 600 of the donors. A total of fewer than 200 TCR beta chains were listed by the study as associated with cytomegalovirus. In vitro tests confirmed that a few of the cytomegalovirus-associated TCR beta chains recognize cytomegalovirus antigens. Most TCR sequences were seen in very few donors, while some public TCRs were found in many individuals. When HLA alleles, especially DR and DQ, strongly co-occurred, attributing TCR associations to individual alleles was difficult.

The CDR3 holds 14 amino acids from the cysteine to the phenylalanine. Only the CDR3 region is kept as DNA, spanning 42 bases read in frame from base 1. V is trimmed back by 8 bases and J by 6 bases, and the junction contains 9 bases that no gene match accounts for. Sequences SGHVS (CDR1) and FQNEAQ (CDR2) are obtained from the germline V gene. In total, roughly 710 healthy bone marrow donors made up the cohort. At the time of sampling, all cohort members were nominally healthy, though unrecorded immune exposures were likely present. The donor was CMV seronegative and belonged to the group of over 300 seronegative cohort members. Each donor provided a peripheral blood sample, and peripheral blood mononuclear cells were used for TCR beta sequencing. The Qiagen DNeasy Blood Extraction Kit was used to extract genomic DNA from the blood cell samples. Libraries came from the immunoSEQ multiplex PCR assay. For the multiplex PCR, a mixture combining 60 forward primers for TCR Vbeta segments and 13 reverse primers for TCR Jbeta segments was used. A multiplex PCR assay on genomic DNA amplified the CDR3 region of rearranged TCR beta genes. On the Illumina HiSeq System, the amplified TCR beta libraries were sequenced as 87-base-pair reads. In the original analysis: Across the roughly 640 repertoires, a later analysis counted around 80 million unique TCR beta chains, 9 million to 14 million of which were shared by at least two donors. Raw reads were error-corrected and collapsed into unique sequences by a nearest-neighbor algorithm in which closely related sequences were merged to remove PCR and sequencing errors. Alignment of CDR3 sequences to IMGT reference sequences was used to assign V, D and J gene segments. For a sequence to be retained, a match of at least six nucleotides was required to both a V gene segment and a J gene segment. Rearrangements were classified as productive when the CDR3 lacked stop codons and remained in frame with V and J, and all other rearrangements were classified as non-productive. CDR3 was defined according to IMGT convention as the region running from the second conserved V-encoded cysteine to the conserved J-encoded phenylalanine. In an earlier analysis of roughly 580 of the donors, sequences lacking an unambiguous match to a single V gene segment were excluded. An earlier analysis of 587 of the donors called V segments functional above 56.7% productive rearrangements and segregating when the between-donor standard deviation exceeded 5%. A statistical classification framework was built to diagnose cytomegalovirus status from the catalog of TCR beta chain sequences. In a later analysis, TCR nucleotide sequences were compared against IMGT/GENE-DB human TR gene sequences so that V and J genes could be assigned. Using the TCRdist pipeline, a later analysis assigned CDR3 sequences along with most-parsimonious VDJ recombination scenarios. A later analysis defined each TCR beta chain by its CDR3 amino acid sequence plus V-gene family, and excluded reads lacking a unique V-gene family. A later analysis removed 600 or so highly shared, low-generation-probability nucleotide sequences to deal with suspected cross-contamination and a sequencing artifact. For each public chain, a later analysis derived a clonal expansion index from normalized ranks of inferred template counts within each repertoire. A later analysis computed generation probabilities with a VDJ recombination model fitted to out-of-frame rearrangements, and checked the results against IGoR. In a later analysis, hypergeometric tests were used to score TCR-TCR, TCR-HLA and TCR-CMV co-occurrence, with a repertoire-size bias correction applied to TCR pairs. To estimate false discovery rates, a later analysis permuted the HLA or CMV assignments 20 times. In a later analysis, co-occurring TCRs were grouped with DBSCAN, and TCRdist sequence similarity was added when clustering was performed within HLA-allele-positive subsets. Repertoires with fewer than 30,000 or more than 120,000 public chains, plus five repertoires with anomalous nucleotide sharing, were excluded from co-occurrence clustering. Drawn from immuneACCESS, this table holds only the in-frame rearrangements with V and J called that TCRdb kept. Clones are partly lost; checked studies trace under half to an unresolved V gene and leave the rest unexplained. V and J calls and clone size come straight from that table; D and trimming were deduced from the DNA. Counted in this sample were roughly 200,000 clones; roughly 73% of them appeared once. The ten largest clones represent about 2% of the sample.

The receptor chain draws on TRBV7-8 and TRBJ1-1; a stretch of 10 junction bases matches TRBD1. The receptor was derived from a woman aged 25 to 39 in good health and CMV-seronegative. Sequences were obtained from PBMCs. The DNA sequence is as follows: TGTGCCAGCGGGACCGGACAGGGGGTGGCTGAAGCTTTCTTT. Its amino acids are CASGTGQGVAEAFF.